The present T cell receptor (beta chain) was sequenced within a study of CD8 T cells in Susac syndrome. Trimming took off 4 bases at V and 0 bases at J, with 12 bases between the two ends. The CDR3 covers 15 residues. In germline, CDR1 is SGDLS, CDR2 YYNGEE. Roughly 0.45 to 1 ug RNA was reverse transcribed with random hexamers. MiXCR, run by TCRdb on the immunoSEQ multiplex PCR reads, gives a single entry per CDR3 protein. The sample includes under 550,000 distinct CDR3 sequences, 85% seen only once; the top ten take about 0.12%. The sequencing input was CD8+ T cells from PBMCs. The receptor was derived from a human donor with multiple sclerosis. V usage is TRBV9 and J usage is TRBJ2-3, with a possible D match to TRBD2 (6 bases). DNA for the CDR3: TGTGCCAGCAGCCCGGGGAGCGGGAGCACAGATACGCAGTATTTT. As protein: CASSPGSGSTDTQYF.